These 6 T cell receptor beta chains were all obtained from the same sample, sequenced in a study of T cells in Graves' hyperthyroidism and ophthalmopathy. The TCR beta CDR3 regions underwent amplification using RNA transcripts as the source. During a first-round RT-PCR of the TCR CDR3, the HTBI primer set was used. In TCRdb, the multiplex PCR reads were re-called with MiXCR into one record per CDR3 protein. The sample comprises roughly 300,000 distinct CDR3 sequences, under 25% of which are singletons, and 50% rests with the top ten. The sample was blood. All receptors derive from a woman aged 50 to 60 with Graves' hyperthyroidism.

V is TRBV4-2 and J is TRBJ2-2; possible D gene TRBD2, 7 bases. Germline V gene data show CDR1 as LGHNA and CDR2 as YNFKEQ. The CDR3 covers 18 residues. V lost 0 bases to trimming and J lost 0 bases, with 14 bases between them. CDR3 nucleotide sequence: TGTGCCAGCAGCCAAGAGGGGGGCGGGGGTTCGAACACCGGGGAGCTGTTTTTT. Translating gives CASSQEGGGGSNTGELFF.

This clonotype was counted many times. The chain links TRBV9 to TRBJ1-5; a possible D gene is TRBD1 (5 bases). Germline values: CDR1 SGDLS, CDR2 YYNGEE. With 2 bases removed from V and 7 bases from J, the gap between germline ends came to 13 bases. The CDR3 consists of 14 residues. CDR3 coding DNA: TGTGCCAGCAGCGTTGGGGGGATCGGCCAGCCCCAGCATTTT. Its translation: CASSVGGIGQPQHF. The variable domain in full, with the rest retrieved from reference TRBV9 and TRBJ1-5, is DSGVTQTPKHLITATGQRVTLRCSPRSGDLSVYWYQQSLDQGLQFLIQYYNGEERAKGNILERFSAQQFPDLHSELNLSSLELGDSALYFCASSVGGIGQPQHFGDGTRLSIL.

The V and J genes are TRBV2 and TRBJ1-2; no firm D call. Trimming removed 4 bases at V and 3 bases at J, with 9 bases between. CDR1 and CDR2 from the germline V gene are SNHLY and FYNNEI. The CDR3 contains 13 residues. CDR3 sequence: CASSGAGDYGYTF. As DNA, the CDR3 is TGTGCCAGCAGTGGGGCGGGTGACTATGGCTACACCTTC.

This clonotype showed up many times. V gene TRBV2 combines with J gene TRBJ2-6; 9 bases are a match to TRBD2. The V and J ends lost 1 base and 2 bases, in that order; junction bases with no gene match: 3. The V gene's germline CDR1 is SNHLY and CDR2 FYNNEI. The CDR3 sequence is 17 residues long. The DNA for the CDR3 is TGTGCCAGCAGTGAAGTAGAGCGGGAGGCTGGGGCCAACGTCCTGACTTTC. Protein product: CASSEVEREAGANVLTF.

This clonotype has ten or more counts. The CDR3 spells CASSRESFHNEQFF. The CDR3, as DNA: TGTGCCAGTAGTCGGGAGTCCTTCCACAATGAGCAGTTCTTC. J is TRBJ2-1 and V is TRBV19; D is perhaps TRBD2 (6 bases). The CDR3 has 14 residues. The ends were cut back, 5 bases at V and 5 bases at J, with 13 bases in the middle. Germline CDR1 LNHDA, CDR2 SQIVND (reference sequence). Drawing the rest from reference TRBV19 and TRBJ2-1, the complete variable domain is DGGITQSPKYLFRKEGQNVTLSCEQNLNHDAMYWYRQDPGQGLRLIYYSQIVNDFQKGDIAEGYSVSREKKESFPLTVTSAQKNPTAFYLCASSRESFHNEQFFGPGTRLTVL.

The CDR3 coding sequence is TGTGCCAGCAGGACTCCGGGACTCAACACTGAAGCTTTCTTT. Its translation: CASRTPGLNTEAFF. The chain links TRBV6-2 or TRBV6-3 to TRBJ1-1; possible D gene TRBD1, 5 bases. Trimming cost V 6 bases and J 2 bases, with 13 bases left between them. The germline V gene has CDR1 MNHEY and CDR2 SVGEGT. The CDR3 spans 14 residues.